This T cell receptor beta chain came from a study of human T cells and chemical hapten exposure (dated by TCRdb to the early 2020s). For the wider study: For sensitization, 2% DPC in acetone was applied to a roughly 2 cm by roughly 2 cm area of upper inner arm skin. Weekly therapeutic DPC doses were additionally applied to the scalp of patients throughout the approximately 25-week study period. Patch tests used Finn chambers with 0.01% DPC on the upper back, scored after 6 days by International Contact Dermatitis Research Group standards. The patient cohort, mostly female, included alopecia areata with under or over 50% scalp involvement, alopecia totalis and alopecia universalis. Libraries were combined into a pool for sequencing, and differences in TCR yield between samples came mainly from small differences in library volumes within the pool. In alopecia patients, the study followed how the peripheral blood TCR repertoire changed in vivo over primary and secondary sensitization to diphenylcyclopropenone (DPC), a hapten. Blood samples were taken from patients before sensitization (week 0) and at 2, 6 and about 24 weeks after DPC sensitization. Around 29 alopecia patients provided blood for TCR sequencing at one to four time points (pre-sensitization, 2, 6 and 24 weeks).

General conclusions and limits of the study: A positive correlation was found between the number of PT1 expanded TCRs and patch test score, with significance reached at thresholds 8, 16 and 32 but not 4. Significantly more large CDR3 similarity clusters were formed by expanded TCRs than by pre-sensitization or healthy control sets, consistent with antigen-driven responses. No change with DPC sensitization was found in the number of TCRs above 1 in 1000 frequency, and no evidence of global repertoire structure alterations was found. After repeated subsampling, the strength of the expansion versus patch-test correlation and the threshold at which it became significant changed. Because all patients had alopecia, a presumed autoimmune disease, the immune response of the patients might differ from that of healthy individuals.

According to the study, the label for this sample's time point signals: patch test 1, 2 weeks after DPC sensitization. The sample's treatment or condition, from its label and the paper: therapeutic diphenylcyclopropenone sensitization with weekly scalp DPC. At each patch-test visit, blood was drawn before the patch test was applied. Patients were considered eligible if aged 18 to 70, diagnosed with alopecia and deemed suitable for DPC therapy, and patients were excluded if pregnant. Total RNA was extracted from unfractionated whole blood that had been collected in Tempus Blood RNA tubes. Library preparation was by RACE. The instrument given in TCRdb is NextSeq 500. Library preparation attached unique molecular identifiers to individual cDNA molecules for quantitative, reproducible TCR counting. Each blood RNA sample was used to sequence both TCR alpha and TCR beta chains. For the original study's pipeline: Samples had a median of roughly 87,000 TCRs, with a range from roughly 23,224 to 750,000. The Decombinator software suite was used to annotate the V, J and CDR3 of the TCR reads. Every sample was subsampled to the same number of TCRs (28,000) for the PS versus PT1 abundance plots. TCRs were defined as expanded if absent before sensitization and observed at least eight times at the 2-week time point. The public reads were reprocessed in TCRdb via fastp at Q25 and MiXCR, keeping in-frame beta chains. A single entry per CDR3 protein holds the most common genes and DNA from its merged rows. None of the V and J calls come from the authors' own analysis; TCRdb made them. The sample table holds a few hundred thousand distinct CDR3 sequences, of which roughly 4.8% were seen once. The ten largest clones represent under 3% of the sample.

This clonotype was seen more than once but under ten times. The antigen this receptor binds is unknown. Per-base quality was not reported, and no clone a single base away is much larger than it. The sample here was whole blood, taken in connection with sensitization to the hapten diphenylcyclopropenone (DPC). This clonotype was obtained from a woman aged 45-65 years with alopecia areata. Some clones in this sample may be carry-over from other donors' samples.

Read as DNA, the sequence is TGTGCCAGCAGCCCCGGGACAGCCCTTCCTGGGGCCAACGTCCTGACTTTC. It translates as CASSPGTALPGANVLTF. This receptor chain uses TRBV4-2 and TRBJ2-6; TRBD1 lines up with 7 middle nucleotides. Trimming accounts for 4 bases at V and 2 bases at J, while the number of junction bases matched to no gene is 8. CDR1 and CDR2 are read off the germline V gene as LGHNA and YNFKEQ. The CDR3 measures 17 amino acids from cysteine to phenylalanine. The only DNA kept is the CDR3, 51 bases in frame from the first base.